The rows below give T cell receptor beta chains drawn from one sample of a study of lymphopenia after photon versus proton radiotherapy. The table came from immunoSEQ multiplex PCR; TCRdb's copy has only in-frame clones and leaves some out. The sample has 65,000 to 75,000 clones; about 89% are singletons. The sequenced sample was peripheral blood, obtained from a patient treated with proton-based radiotherapy. The receptors come from a man aged 80 or over with esophageal cancer. Each CDR3 is given with its conserved first and last residue. Clone size is stated in some rows and not others, as once, few, many or a class when expanded.

NA | TRBV5-1 | CASSLAPAYEQYF
NA | TRBV18 | CASSPPRASGTDEQFF
NA | TRBV7-8 | CASSFPTGGSGNTIYF
NA | TRBV6-5 | CAIRTGASGDNEQFF
NA | TRBV18 | CASSPRLAGGTDTQYF
NA | TRBV2 | CASRPGQGVRTQYF
NA | TRBV5-4 | CASSWVGWHRTGELFF
NA | TRBV30 | CAWRRSGRLSEQYF
NA | TRBV6-4 | CASSDSKGTPNEQFF
NA | TRBV9 | CASSVEGGLGNTIYF
NA | TRBV19 | CASSAMVKGNGYTF
few | TRBV7-2 | CASSYSGTTNTGELFF
NA | TRBV2 | CASNTIAGSPLHF
NA | TRBV6-6 | CASSYPGQAQETQYF
NA | TRBV7-6 | CASSSRDFLGELFF
NA | TRBV6-1 | CASSRDRDNQPQHF
once | TRBV10-3 | CAISESGTVNTEAFF
few | TRBV10-1 | CASSETGQLYEQYF
once | TRBV5-4 | CASSPRHGWSYEQYF
NA | TRBV5-1 | CASSFGGGIGLETQYF
once | TRBV27 | CASSLSRYRGRSNYGYTF
few | TRBV6-6 | CASSPLDEQFF
NA | TRBV19 | CASSWDSRTSGNTIYF
NA | TRBV12-1 | CASRNSGPNQPQHF
once | TRBV5-1 | CASSLQGFGEKLFF